Reported below is one T cell receptor beta chain. This clonotype was detected only a few times. The antigen it binds to is not known. Within one base of it there is no much larger clone, and no base qualities were kept. This entry comes from a study of naive and memory T cell subsets (dated by TCRdb to 2016 to 2017). About the study as a whole: An open-source, UMI-based TCR alpha and beta sequencing pipeline was applied to sorted naive and memory peripheral blood T cell subsets. Complete agreement was observed between the functional CMV T cell responses and the IgG serology results. RNA was DNase-treated and reverse transcribed with TCR constant-region primers, mostly using SuperScript III. The paper's findings and limits, for the study overall: Following error correction, more than 95% of naive TCR sequences occurred only once, which made naive abundance distributions much steeper than those of memory subsets. A few larger clonotypes were present in naive repertoires, especially CD8 naive repertoires, and these clonotypes were possibly memory cells re-expressing CD45RA. TCR abundance followed a power law with an exponent that was different for naive and memory subsets but consistent across the three individuals. Single alpha or beta chain sequences, rather than paired alpha/beta receptors, were used to define clonotypes. No ground truth was available to validate the repertoire findings for the naive and memory subsets. RNA-based TCR counts may be influenced by expression changes linked to T cell activation and differentiation. In both CD4 and CD8 cells, going from naive through CM, EM and EMRA, the Gini index went up while Shannon and inverse Simpson diversity went down.

Separate amplification of TCR alpha and beta chain libraries was performed from the second PCR step onward. The CMV status of each donor was determined by measuring IFNgamma production from CD4+ T cells after fresh PBMCs had been stimulated overnight with CMV viral lysate. Using Miltenyi beads, CD4 T cells were first positively selected, and CD8 T cells were then positively selected from the CD4-negative fraction. After staining for CD3, CD4, CD8, CD45RA, CD27 and a live/dead dye, cells were sorted on a BD Aria II into four subsets based on CD45RA and CD27. A few healthy volunteers provided blood, and each donor's sample was split into CD4 and CD8 T cells and then further divided into four differentiation subsets. Approximately 0.11 L of peripheral blood was drawn per donor, and PBMC were isolated by Ficoll-Paque PLUS density-gradient centrifugation. Sorted cells were lysed in RLT buffer, after which RNA was extracted using a Qiagen RNeasy kit and stored at -80 degrees C.

The library was generated by UMI-ligation and nested PCR. An equimolar mix of two oligonucleotides covering both TRBC1 and TRBC2 was used as the beta constant-region primer. A single-stranded oligonucleotide containing the SP2 primer and a 12-nucleotide UMI was joined to the 3' end of the cDNA by T4 RNA ligase 1. The ligated cDNA went through four rounds of PCR with nested alpha and beta constant-region primers together with the SP2 primer. Incubation of the ligation reaction lasted roughly 20-25 hours at 16 degrees C. PCR2 was typically run as a SYBR Green qPCR and stopped at a predetermined threshold to prevent over-amplification. All purifications after the first were performed with Agencourt AMPure XP magnetic beads. Libraries were quantified by Qubit and checked on a TapeStation, where a main peak was expected near 650 bp. Pooled libraries were sequenced on an Illumina MiSeq with v2 2x251 paired-end kits, typically giving 1-2 million reads per sample. Each sample's library went into the pool at roughly 4 nM, and about 4.5-7.5% PhiX was added to help with cluster recognition. Regarding the original processing steps: Decombinator assigned V and J genes to Demultiplexor-processed FASTQ reads by tag matching, allowing a single base-pair mismatch. UMIs were used by Collapsinator to correct both sequencing errors and frequency errors arising from PCR heterogeneity. CDR3Translator translated TCRs and extracted CDR3s from the conserved cysteine to the FGXG phenylalanine, flagging non-productive sequences. Gini, Shannon entropy and inverse Simpson indices were calculated on repertoires that had been subsampled to equal numbers of UMI-defined TCRs. Power-law fits to clonotype abundance distributions were performed by maximum likelihood within the linear range. When run on a single naive CD8 sample, MIGEC and the pipeline yielded similar UMI counts, similar unique TCR numbers and similar clonal distributions. One analysis removed from the naive repertoire any naive TCRs that were also found in any memory subset from the same donor. Repertoires were searched for around 7,300 CMV-associated CDR3 sequences compiled from VDJdb and a published dataset. TCRdb reworked the public reads: Q25 trimming with fastp, MiXCR clone assembly, productive beta chains retained. Entries that share a CDR3 protein sequence are merged under the most common genes and DNA. The V and J calls and clone size come from TCRdb's table, not from the authors' own analysis. This sample holds around 160,000 distinct CDR3 sequences; around 15% were observed only once. Approximately 0.13% of the sample belongs to the ten largest clones.

Its CDR3 holds 13 amino acids, cysteine through phenylalanine. The only DNA kept is the CDR3, 39 bases in frame from the first base. V is pared back by 9 bases and J by 1 base, with 12 bases lying between the germline termini. According to the germline V gene (reference sequence), CDR1 reads LNHDA and CDR2 reads SQIVND. Sequencing used naive CD4+ T cells from blood. What the cell subset or site label conveys for this sample: naive T cells, CD45RA high CD27+. This receptor was taken from a human donor in good health. This chain is built from TRBV19 and TRBJ2-5; the best D guess is TRBD1, with 5 bases matching. The DNA reads as follows: TGTGCCAGCCGACAGATCTCCCAAGAGACCCAGTACTTC. It codes for CASRQISQETQYF.